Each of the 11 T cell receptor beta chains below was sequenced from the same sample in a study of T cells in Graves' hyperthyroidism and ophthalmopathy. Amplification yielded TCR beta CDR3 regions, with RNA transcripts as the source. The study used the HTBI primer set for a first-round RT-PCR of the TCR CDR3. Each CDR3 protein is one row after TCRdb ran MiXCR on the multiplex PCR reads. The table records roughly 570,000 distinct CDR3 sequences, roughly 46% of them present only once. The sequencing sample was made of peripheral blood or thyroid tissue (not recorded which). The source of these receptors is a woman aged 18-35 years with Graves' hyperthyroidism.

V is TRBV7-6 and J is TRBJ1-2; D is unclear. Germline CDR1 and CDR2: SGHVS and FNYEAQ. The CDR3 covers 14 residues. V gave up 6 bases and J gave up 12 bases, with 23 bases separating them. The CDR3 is CASRHKDVRSGNTF. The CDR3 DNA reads TGTGCCAGCAGACATAAGGACGTACGGTCTGGAAACACCTTC.

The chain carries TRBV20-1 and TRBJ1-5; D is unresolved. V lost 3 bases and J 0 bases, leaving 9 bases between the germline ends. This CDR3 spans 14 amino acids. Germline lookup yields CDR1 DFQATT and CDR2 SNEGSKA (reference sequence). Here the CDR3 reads CSASALCSNQPQHF. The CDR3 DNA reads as TGCAGTGCTAGTGCACTGTGTAGCAATCAGCCCCAGCATTTT.

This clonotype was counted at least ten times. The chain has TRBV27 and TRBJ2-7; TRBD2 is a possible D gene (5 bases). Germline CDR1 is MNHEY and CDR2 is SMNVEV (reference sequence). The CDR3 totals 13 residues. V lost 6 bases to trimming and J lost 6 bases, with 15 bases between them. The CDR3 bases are TGTGCCAGCAGATCGCTCGAGGGCGGCGAGCAGTACTTC. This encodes CASRSLEGGEQYF.

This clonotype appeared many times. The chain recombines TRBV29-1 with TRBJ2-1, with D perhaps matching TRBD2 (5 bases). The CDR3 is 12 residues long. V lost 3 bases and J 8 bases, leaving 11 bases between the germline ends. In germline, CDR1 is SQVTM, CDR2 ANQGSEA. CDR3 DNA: TGCAGCGTTGATGTAAAGGGAGATGAGCAGTTCTTC. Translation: CSVDVKGDEQFF.

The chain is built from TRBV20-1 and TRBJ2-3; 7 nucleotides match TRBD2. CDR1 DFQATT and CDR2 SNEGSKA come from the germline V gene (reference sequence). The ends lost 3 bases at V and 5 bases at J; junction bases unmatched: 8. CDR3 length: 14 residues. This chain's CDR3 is CSARNGRSGDTQYF. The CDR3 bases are TGCAGTGCTAGGAACGGGAGGAGCGGAGATACGCAGTATTTT.

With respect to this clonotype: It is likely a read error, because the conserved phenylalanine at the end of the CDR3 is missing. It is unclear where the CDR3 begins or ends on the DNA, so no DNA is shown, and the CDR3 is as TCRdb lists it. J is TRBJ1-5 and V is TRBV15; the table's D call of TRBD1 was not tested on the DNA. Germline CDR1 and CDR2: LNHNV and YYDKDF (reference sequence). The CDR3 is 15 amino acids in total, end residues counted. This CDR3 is CATSRDQGVSISPSI.

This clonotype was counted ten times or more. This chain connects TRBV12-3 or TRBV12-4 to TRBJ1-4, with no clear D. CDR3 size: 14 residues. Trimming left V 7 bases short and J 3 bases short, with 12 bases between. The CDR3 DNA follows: TGTGCCAGCACCTTGTTGGACGCTAATGAAAAACTGTTTTTT. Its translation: CASTLLDANEKLFF.

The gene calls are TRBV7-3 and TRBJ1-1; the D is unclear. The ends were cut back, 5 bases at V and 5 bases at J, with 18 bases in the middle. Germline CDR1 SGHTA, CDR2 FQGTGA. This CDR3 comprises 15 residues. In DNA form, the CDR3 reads TGTGCCAGCAGCCCTGACACCGGGGAGGGAACTGAAGCTTTCTTT. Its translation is CASSPDTGEGTEAFF.

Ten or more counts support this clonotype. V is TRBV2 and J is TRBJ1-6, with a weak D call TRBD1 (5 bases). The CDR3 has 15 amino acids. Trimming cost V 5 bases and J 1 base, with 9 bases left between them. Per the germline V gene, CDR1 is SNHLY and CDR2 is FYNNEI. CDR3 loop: CASSFDSSYNSPLHF. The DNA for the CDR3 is TGTGCCAGCAGTTTCGACAGTTCCTATAATTCACCCCTCCACTTT.

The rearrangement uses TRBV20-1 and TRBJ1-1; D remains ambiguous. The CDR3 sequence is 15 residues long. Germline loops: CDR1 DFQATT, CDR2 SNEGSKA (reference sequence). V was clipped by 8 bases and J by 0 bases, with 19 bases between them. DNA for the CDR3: TGCAGTTACTCGTTTGTCCGGGCCATGAACACTGAAGCTTTCTTT. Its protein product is CSYSFVRAMNTEAFF.

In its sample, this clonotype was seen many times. CDR3 nucleotide sequence: TGCGCCAGCAGCCAAGGATGGTACGTCTCGGGTGAAAAACTGTTTTTT. Residues: CASSQGWYVSGEKLFF. This chain uses TRBV4-3 with TRBJ1-4; D gene unclear. In germline, CDR1 is LGHNA, CDR2 YSLEER. The CDR3 length is 16 residues. Between the trimmed V and J ends, which lost 1 base and 7 bases, there was a span of 16 bases.